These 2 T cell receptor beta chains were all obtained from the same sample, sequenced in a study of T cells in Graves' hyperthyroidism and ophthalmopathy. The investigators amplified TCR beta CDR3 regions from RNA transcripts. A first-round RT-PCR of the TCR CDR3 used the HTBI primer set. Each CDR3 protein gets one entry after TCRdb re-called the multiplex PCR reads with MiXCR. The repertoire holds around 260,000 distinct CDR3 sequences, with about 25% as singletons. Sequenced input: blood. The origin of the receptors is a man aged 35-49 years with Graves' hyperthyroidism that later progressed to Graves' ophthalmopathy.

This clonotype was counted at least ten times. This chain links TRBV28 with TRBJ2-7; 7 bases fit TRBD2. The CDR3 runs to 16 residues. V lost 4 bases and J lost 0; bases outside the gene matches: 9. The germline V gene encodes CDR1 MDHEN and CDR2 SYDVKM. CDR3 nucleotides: TGTGCCAGCAGTTCCCTTGCGGGAGAGCGCTCCTACGAGCAGTACTTC. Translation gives CASSSLAGERSYEQYF.

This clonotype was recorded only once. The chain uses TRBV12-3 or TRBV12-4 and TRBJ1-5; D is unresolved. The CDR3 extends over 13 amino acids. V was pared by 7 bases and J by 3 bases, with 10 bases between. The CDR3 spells CASKHGLNQPQHF. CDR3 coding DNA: TGTGCCAGCAAACACGGACTCAATCAGCCCCAGCATTTT.